The 8 T cell receptor beta chains in this list originate from one sample, sequenced in a study of T cell responses to AZD1222 COVID-19 vaccine. Using immunoSEQ multiplex PCR, the repertoire was profiled, and TCRdb retains in-frame clones only, with some absent. The sample has 140,000 or so clones, 88% seen once. The sample consisted of peripheral blood, taken 28 days after the second AZD1222 dose. The receptors derive from an adult who received the AZD1222 COVID-19 vaccine.

This clone is a singleton in its sample. This chain uses TRBV11-2 with TRBJ2-2, with D perhaps TRBD2 (6 bases). Trimming cost V 6 bases and J 5 bases, with 10 bases left between them. From germline, CDR1 is SGHAT and CDR2 FQNNGV. The length of the CDR3 is 13 residues. In DNA form, the CDR3 reads TGTGCCAGCAGGTTTGGGGGGACCGGGGAGCTGTTTTTT. Translating gives CASRFGGTGELFF.

This chain connects TRBV6-5 to TRBJ1-1; the match to TRBD1 covers 9 bases. CDR1 and CDR2 (germline): MNHEY, SVGAGI. J was trimmed by 5 bases and V by 8 bases; bases with no gene match: 9. The length of the CDR3 is 14 residues. The chain's CDR3 is CASCQDRGITEAFF. As DNA, the CDR3 is TGTGCCAGCTGTCAGGACAGGGGAATAACTGAAGCTTTCTTT.

A single count supports this clone. At the DNA level, this CDR3 is encoded by other sequences in the same sample as well. This chain joins TRBV12-3 or TRBV12-4 and TRBJ2-5; tentatively, D is TRBD2 (6 bases). The CDR3 extends over 13 amino acids. V lost 3 bases, J lost 4 bases, and 9 bases lay in between. The CDR3 here is CASSFRGRETQYF. CDR3 DNA sequence: TGTGCCAGCAGTTTTCGGGGGAGAGAGACCCAGTACTTC.

The chain employs TRBV28 and TRBJ1-5, with D hard to call. The CDR3 runs 14 residues. Germline lookup yields CDR1 MDHEN and CDR2 SYDVKM. V was trimmed by 5 bases and J by 6 bases, leaving 14 bases between them. The CDR3 loop is CASSRKNSGQPQHF. For the CDR3, the DNA is TGTGCCAGCAGTCGTAAGAATTCAGGTCAGCCCCAGCATTTT.

The chain is built from TRBV5-1 and TRBJ2-1; D ambiguous. The CDR3 consists of 14 residues. Germline lookup yields CDR1 SGHRS and CDR2 YFSETQ. Trimming left V 1 base short and J 4 bases short, with 9 bases between. CDR3: CASSLTLGYNEQFF. In DNA, the CDR3 is TGCGCCAGCAGCTTGACGTTGGGGTACAATGAGCAGTTCTTC. The complete variable domain, with remaining parts taken from reference TRBV5-1 and TRBJ2-1, reads KAGVTQTPRYLIKTRGQQVTLSCSPISGHRSVSWYQQTPGQGLQFLFEYFSETQRNKGNFPGRFSGRQFSNSRSEMNVSTLELGDSALYLCASSLTLGYNEQFFGPGTRLTVL.

As DNA, the CDR3 is TGTGCCAGCACCACGGGACAATCAGTTAATTCACCCCTCCACTTT. Protein: CASTTGQSVNSPLHF. V is TRBV5-4 and J is TRBJ1-6; possibly TRBD1 for D (6 bases). The germline V gene encodes CDR1 SGHNT and CDR2 YYREEE (reference sequence). This CDR3 is 15 amino acids long. V was clipped by 6 bases and J by 6 bases, with 16 bases between them.

The J gene is TRBJ2-3, the V gene TRBV5-1; 7 bases map to TRBD2. CDR3 size: 14 residues. Germline V gives CDR1 SGHRS, CDR2 YFSETQ. V lost 7 bases and J lost 0; bases outside the gene matches: 5. The CDR3 loop reads CASRGGESTDTQYF. The CDR3 DNA is TGCGCCAGCCGTGGGGGGGAAAGCACAGATACGCAGTATTTT. The complete variable domain, with remaining parts taken from reference TRBV5-1 and TRBJ2-3, reads KAGVTQTPRYLIKTRGQQVTLSCSPISGHRSVSWYQQTPGQGLQFLFEYFSETQRNKGNFPGRFSGRQFSNSRSEMNVSTLELGDSALYLCASRGGESTDTQYFGPGTRLTVL.

CDR3 protein: CASMPGSRGEQYF. DNA for the CDR3: TGTGCCAGTATGCCAGGTTCGAGAGGGGAGCAGTACTTC. The V gene is TRBV19, the J gene TRBJ2-7, with D perhaps TRBD2 (5 bases). V was clipped by 7 bases and J by 7 bases, with 17 bases between them. Germline values: CDR1 LNHDA, CDR2 SQIVND (reference sequence). The CDR3 runs 13 residues.